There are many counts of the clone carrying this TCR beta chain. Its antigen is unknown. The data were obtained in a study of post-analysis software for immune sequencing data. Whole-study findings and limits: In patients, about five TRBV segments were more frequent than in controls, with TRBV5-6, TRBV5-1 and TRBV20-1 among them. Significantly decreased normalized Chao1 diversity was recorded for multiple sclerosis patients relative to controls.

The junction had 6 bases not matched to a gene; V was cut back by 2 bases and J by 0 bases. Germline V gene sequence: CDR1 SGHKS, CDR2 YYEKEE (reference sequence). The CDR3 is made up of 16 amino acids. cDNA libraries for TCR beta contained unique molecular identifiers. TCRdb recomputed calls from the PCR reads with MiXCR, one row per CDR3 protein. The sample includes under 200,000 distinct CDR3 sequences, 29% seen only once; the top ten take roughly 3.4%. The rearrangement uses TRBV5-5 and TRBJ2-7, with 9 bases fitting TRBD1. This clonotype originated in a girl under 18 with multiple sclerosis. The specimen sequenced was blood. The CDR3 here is CASSFGTGQGSYEQYF. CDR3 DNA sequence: TGTGCCAGCAGCTTCGGAACGGGACAGGGCTCCTACGAGCAGTACTTC.